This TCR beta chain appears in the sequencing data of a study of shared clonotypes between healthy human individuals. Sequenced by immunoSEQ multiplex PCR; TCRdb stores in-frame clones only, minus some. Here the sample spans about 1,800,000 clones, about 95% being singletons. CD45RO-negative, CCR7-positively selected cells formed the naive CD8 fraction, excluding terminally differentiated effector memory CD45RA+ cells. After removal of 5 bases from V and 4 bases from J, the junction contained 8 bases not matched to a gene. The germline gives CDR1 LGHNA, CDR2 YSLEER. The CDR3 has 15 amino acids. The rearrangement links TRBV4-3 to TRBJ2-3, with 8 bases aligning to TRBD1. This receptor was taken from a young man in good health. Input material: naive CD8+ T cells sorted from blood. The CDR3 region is CASSDGQGLADTQYF. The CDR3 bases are TGCGCCAGCAGCGATGGACAGGGTTTGGCAGATACGCAGTATTTT.